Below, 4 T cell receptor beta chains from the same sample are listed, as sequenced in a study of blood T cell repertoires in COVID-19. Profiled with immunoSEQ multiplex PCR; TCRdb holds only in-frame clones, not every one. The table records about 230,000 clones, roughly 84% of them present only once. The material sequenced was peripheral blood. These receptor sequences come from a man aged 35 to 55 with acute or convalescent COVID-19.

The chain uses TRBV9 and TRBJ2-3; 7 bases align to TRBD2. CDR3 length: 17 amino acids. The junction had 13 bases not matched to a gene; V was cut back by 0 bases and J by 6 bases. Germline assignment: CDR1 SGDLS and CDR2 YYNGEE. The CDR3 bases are TGTGCCAGCAGCGTAGGTTGGGGCGGGAGAGAGTCGGATACGCAGTATTTT. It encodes CASSVGWGGRESDTQYF.

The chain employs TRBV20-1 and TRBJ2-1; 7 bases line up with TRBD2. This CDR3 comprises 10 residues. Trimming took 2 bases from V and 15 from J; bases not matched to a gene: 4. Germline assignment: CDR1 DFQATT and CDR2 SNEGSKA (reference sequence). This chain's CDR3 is CSARRSGGFF. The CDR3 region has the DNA TGCAGTGCTAGACGCTCGGGGGGGTTCTTC.

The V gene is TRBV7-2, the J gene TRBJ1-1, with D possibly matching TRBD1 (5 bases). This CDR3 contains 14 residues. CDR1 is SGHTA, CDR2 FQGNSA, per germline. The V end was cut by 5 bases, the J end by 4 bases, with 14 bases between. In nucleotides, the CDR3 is TGTGCCAGCAGCCTAACGCGGGGGACCACTGAAGCTTTCTTT. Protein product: CASSLTRGTTEAFF.

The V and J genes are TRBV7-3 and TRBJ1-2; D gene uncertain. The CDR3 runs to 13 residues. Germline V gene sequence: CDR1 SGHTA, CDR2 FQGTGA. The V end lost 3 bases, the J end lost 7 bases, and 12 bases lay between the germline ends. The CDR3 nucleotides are TGTGCCAGCAGCTTGATAGGCTCGGGTGGCTACACCTTC. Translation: CASSLIGSGGYTF. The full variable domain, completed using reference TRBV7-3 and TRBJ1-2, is GAGVSQTPSNKVTEKGKYVELRCDPISGHTALYWYRQSLGQGPEFLIYFQGTGAADDSGLPNDRFFAVRPEGSVSTLKIQRTERGDSAVYLCASSLIGSGGYTFGSGTRLTVV.